This TCR beta chain was profiled in a study of PD-1 blockade in classical Hodgkin lymphoma. As for the study in general: The patients were dosed with nivolumab 3 mg/kg, infused intravenously every 2 weeks. Overall study results and limits: Relapsed/refractory patients reportedly had the lowest baseline TCR diversity, below newly diagnosed patients, who were below healthy donors. The baseline diversity of complete responders showed similarity to that of newly diagnosed patients. Whatever underlies the repertoire differences (possibly disease activity or prior therapy) remains undefined.

CDR1 is MRHNA and CDR2 is SNTAGT in the germline V gene. V was pared by 5 bases and J by 2 bases, with 7 bases between. The CDR3 has 14 amino acids. All the patients suffered relapse after autologous stem cell transplantation, and brentuximab vedotin exposure differed. Clones were read by immunoSEQ multiplex PCR, and TCRdb kept only the in-frame ones, dropping some. The sample consists of about 62,000 clones, roughly 88% of them appearing once. This clone was seen more than once but under ten times. Its specificity is not known. The chain joins TRBV6-4 to TRBJ2-6; D not certain. Sequencing used peripheral blood mononuclear cells (PBMCs), obtained at baseline. This sequence originates from a human donor with classical Hodgkin lymphoma. This chain's CDR3 is CASSPSPGANVLTF. Written as DNA, the CDR3 is TGTGCCAGCAGTCCCTCCCCTGGGGCCAACGTCCTGACTTTC.